Following are 5 T cell receptor beta chains from one sample sequenced in a study of cytomegalovirus exposure and HLA in healthy donors. PCR was performed using 60 Vbeta and 13 Jbeta primers. The method was immunoSEQ multiplex PCR; TCRdb's version includes in-frame clones alone and lacks a portion of them. The sample lists tens of thousands of clones; around 80% were seen once. The sequencing input was PBMCs. Source of these receptors: a man aged 18 to 30 in good health and CMV-seronegative.

The rearrangement links TRBV27 to TRBJ1-5; 7 bases fit TRBD1. This CDR3 has 15 amino acids. The V segment lost 3 bases and the J segment 3 bases; nucleotides outside the gene matches: 5. Germline loops: CDR1 MNHEY, CDR2 SMNVEV (reference sequence). The CDR3 DNA reads TGTGCCAGCAGTTTGGGGACAGCTGACAATCAGCCCCAGCATTTT. Its protein is CASSLGTADNQPQHF.

V is TRBV28 and J is TRBJ2-1; tentative D call: TRBD2 (6 bases). Germline V gene data show CDR1 as MDHEN and CDR2 as SYDVKM. CDR3 length equals 13 residues. V lost 6 bases and J 6 bases, leaving 12 bases between the germline ends. The CDR3 DNA sequence: TGTGCCAGCAGACCAGGGACTCTCAATGAGCAGTTCTTC. It is translated as CASRPGTLNEQFF.

The chain recombines TRBV27 with TRBJ1-5; D possibly corresponds to TRBD1 (5 bases). V lost 2 bases and J 2 bases, leaving 10 bases between the germline ends. This CDR3 is 15 amino acids long. Looked up from germline, CDR1 is MNHEY and CDR2 is SMNVEV (reference sequence). CDR3 residues: CASSLAGIGNQPQHF. CDR3 DNA sequence: TGTGCCAGCAGTTTAGCAGGGATCGGCAATCAGCCCCAGCATTTT.

J is TRBJ2-3 and V is TRBV5-4; 8 bases are shared with TRBD2. In germline, CDR1 is SGHNT, CDR2 YYREEE (reference sequence). V was clipped by 3 bases and J by 2 bases; unmatched bases: 8. The CDR3 covers 16 residues. In nucleotides, the CDR3 is TGTGCCAGCAGCTGGGGGAGCGGGAGATTCACAGATACGCAGTATTTT. The encoded protein is CASSWGSGRFTDTQYF.

The V gene is TRBV6-1, the J gene TRBJ1-3; 8 bases are a match to TRBD1. Germline CDR1 and CDR2: MNHNS and SASEGT. V shed 3 bases, J shed 0 bases, and the junction held 7 bases outside the gene matches. This CDR3 contains 17 residues. CDR3 protein: CASSEFGRGPSGNTIYF. CDR3 coding DNA: TGTGCCAGCAGTGAGTTTGGCAGGGGGCCCTCTGGAAACACCATATATTTT.